This T cell receptor beta chain was found in a study of shared clonotypes between healthy human individuals. The repertoire was sequenced with immunoSEQ multiplex PCR; TCRdb's copy has only in-frame clones and lacks some. Among fewer than 2.5 million clones listed, 93% were seen once. This clone was observed a few times. The sample was naive CD4+ T cells from PBMCs. The subset was: CD45RA+ positively selected. The TCR was taken from a man younger than 30 in good health. Some clones in this sample may be carry-over from other donors' samples.

CDR3: CASSQSGNTGELFF. CDR3 coding DNA: TGCGCCAGCAGCCAATCCGGGAACACCGGGGAGCTGTTTTTT. The chain uses TRBV4-3 and TRBJ2-2, with no clear D. Trimming stripped 2 bases from V and 1 base from J, with 5 bases between. The CDR3 is made up of 14 amino acids. Germline V gene data show CDR1 as LGHNA and CDR2 as YSLEER.